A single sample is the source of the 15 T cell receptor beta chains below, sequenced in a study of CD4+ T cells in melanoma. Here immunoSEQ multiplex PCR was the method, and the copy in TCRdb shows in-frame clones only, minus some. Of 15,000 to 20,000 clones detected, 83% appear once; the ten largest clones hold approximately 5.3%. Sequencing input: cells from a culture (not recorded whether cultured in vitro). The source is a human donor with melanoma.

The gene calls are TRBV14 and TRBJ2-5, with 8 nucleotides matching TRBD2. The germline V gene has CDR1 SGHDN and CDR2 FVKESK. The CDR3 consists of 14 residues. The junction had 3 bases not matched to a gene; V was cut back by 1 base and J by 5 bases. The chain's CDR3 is CASSQVRGGETQYF. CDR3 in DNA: TGTGCCAGCAGCCAAGTTCGCGGGGGGGAGACCCAGTACTTC.

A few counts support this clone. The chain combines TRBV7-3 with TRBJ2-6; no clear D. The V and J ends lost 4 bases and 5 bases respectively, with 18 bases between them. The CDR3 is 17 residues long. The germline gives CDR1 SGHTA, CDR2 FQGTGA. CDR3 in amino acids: CASSSMRLQSRANVLTF. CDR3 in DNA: TGTGCCAGCAGCTCCATGCGCTTACAAAGTCGGGCCAACGTCCTGACTTTC.

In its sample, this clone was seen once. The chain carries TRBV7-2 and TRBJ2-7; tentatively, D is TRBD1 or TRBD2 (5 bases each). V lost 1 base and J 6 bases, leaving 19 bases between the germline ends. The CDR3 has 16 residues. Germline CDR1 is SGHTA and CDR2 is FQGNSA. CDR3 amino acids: CASSLVSGSYGREQYF. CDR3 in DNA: TGTGCCAGCAGCTTAGTATCAGGGAGCTACGGGCGCGAGCAGTACTTC.

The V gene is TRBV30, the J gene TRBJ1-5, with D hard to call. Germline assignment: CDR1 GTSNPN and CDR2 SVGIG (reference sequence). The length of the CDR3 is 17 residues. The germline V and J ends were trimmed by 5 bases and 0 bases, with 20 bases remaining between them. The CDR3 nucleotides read TGTGCCTGGGGAGACTCCGTCTCCAAAGGTAGCAATCAGCCCCAGCATTTT. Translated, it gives CAWGDSVSKGSNQPQHF.

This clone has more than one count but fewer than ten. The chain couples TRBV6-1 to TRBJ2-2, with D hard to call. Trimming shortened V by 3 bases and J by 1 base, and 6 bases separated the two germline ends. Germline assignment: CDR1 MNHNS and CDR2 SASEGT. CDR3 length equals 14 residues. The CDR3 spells CASSDYLNTGELFF. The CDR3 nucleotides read TGTGCCAGCAGTGACTATTTGAACACCGGGGAGCTGTTTTTT.

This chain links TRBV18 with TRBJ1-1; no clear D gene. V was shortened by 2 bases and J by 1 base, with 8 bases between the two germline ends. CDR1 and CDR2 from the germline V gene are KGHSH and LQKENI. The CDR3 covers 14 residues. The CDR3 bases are TGTGCCAGCTCACCAAGCCGGCAGAACACTGAAGCTTTCTTT. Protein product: CASSPSRQNTEAFF.

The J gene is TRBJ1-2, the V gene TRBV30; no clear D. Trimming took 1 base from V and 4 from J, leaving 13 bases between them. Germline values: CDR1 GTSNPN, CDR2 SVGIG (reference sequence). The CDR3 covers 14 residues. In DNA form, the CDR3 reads TGTGCCTGGAGTGAGGAGGGATGGAGCTATGGCTACACCTTC. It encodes CAWSEEGWSYGYTF.

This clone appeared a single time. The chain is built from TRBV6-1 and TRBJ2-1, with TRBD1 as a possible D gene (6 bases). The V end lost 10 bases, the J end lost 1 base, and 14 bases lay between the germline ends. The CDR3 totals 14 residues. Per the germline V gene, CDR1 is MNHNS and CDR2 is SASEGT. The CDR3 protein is CATEVGQSYNEQFF. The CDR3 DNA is TGTGCCACGGAGGTAGGACAGTCCTACAATGAGCAGTTCTTC.

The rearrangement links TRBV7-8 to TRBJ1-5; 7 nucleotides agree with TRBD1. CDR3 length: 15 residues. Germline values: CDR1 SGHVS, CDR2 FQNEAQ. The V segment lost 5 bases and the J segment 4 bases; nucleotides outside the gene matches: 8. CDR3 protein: CASSINRGRNQPQHF. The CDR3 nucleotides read TGTGCCAGCAGCATTAACAGGGGAAGGAATCAGCCCCAGCATTTT.

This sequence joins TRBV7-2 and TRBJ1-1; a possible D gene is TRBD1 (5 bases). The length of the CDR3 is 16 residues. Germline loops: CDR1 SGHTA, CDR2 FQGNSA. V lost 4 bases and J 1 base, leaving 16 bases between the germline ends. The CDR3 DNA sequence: TGTGCCAGCAGCTCCCCCGCAGAGGGGTGGAACACTGAAGCTTTCTTT. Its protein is CASSSPAEGWNTEAFF.

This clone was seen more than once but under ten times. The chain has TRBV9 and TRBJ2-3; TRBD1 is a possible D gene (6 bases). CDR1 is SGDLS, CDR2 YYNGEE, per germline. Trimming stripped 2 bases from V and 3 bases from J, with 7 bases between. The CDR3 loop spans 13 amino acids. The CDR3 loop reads CASSVQGTDTQYF. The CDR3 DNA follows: TGTGCCAGCAGCGTCCAGGGGACAGATACGCAGTATTTT.

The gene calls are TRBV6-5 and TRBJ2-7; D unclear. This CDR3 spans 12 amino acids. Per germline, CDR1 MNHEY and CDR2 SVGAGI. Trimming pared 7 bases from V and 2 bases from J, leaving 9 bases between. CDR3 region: CASTQTTYEQYF. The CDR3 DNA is TGTGCCAGCACCCAAACGACCTACGAGCAGTACTTC.

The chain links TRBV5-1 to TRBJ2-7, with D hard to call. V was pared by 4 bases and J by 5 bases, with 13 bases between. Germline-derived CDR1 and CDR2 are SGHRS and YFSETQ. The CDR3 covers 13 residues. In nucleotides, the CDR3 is TGCGCCAGCAGCGGGGAAGGGTCTGACGAGCAGTACTTC. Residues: CASSGEGSDEQYF.

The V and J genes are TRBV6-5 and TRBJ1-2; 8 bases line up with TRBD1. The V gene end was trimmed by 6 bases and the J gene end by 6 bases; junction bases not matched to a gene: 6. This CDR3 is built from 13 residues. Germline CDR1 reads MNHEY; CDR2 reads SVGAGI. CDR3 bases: TGTGCCAGCAGACAGACAGGGGCCCATGGCTACACCTTC. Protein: CASRQTGAHGYTF.

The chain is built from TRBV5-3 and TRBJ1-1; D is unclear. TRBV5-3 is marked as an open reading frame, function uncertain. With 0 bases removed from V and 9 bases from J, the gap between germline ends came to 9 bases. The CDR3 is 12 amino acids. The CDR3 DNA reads TGTGCCAGAAGCTTGGGGCTTGGAAAAGCTTTCTTT. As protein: CARSLGLGKAFF.